This passage covers 32 T cell receptor beta chains from one sample sequenced in a study of T cells in Graves' hyperthyroidism and ophthalmopathy. Amplification targeted TCR beta CDR3 regions from RNA transcripts. Carried out on the TCR CDR3, a first-round RT-PCR used the HTBI primer set. Each CDR3 protein gets one entry after TCRdb re-called the multiplex PCR reads with MiXCR. The table shows 550,000 to 600,000 distinct CDR3 sequences, with 14% occurring only once. The sample was blood. These receptors all stem from a woman aged 18-29 years with Graves' ophthalmopathy.

This clonotype turned up a few times. V usage is TRBV4-1 and J usage is TRBJ2-5; 9 bases align to TRBD2. This CDR3 has 15 residues. Trimming cost V 1 base and J 5 bases; bases outside gene matches: 5. Germline values: CDR1 MGHRA, CDR2 YSYEKL. The DNA of the CDR3 is TGCGCCAGCAGCCAAGGGACGCGGGAGGGTGAGACCCAGTACTTC. Its protein product is CASSQGTREGETQYF.

This chain uses TRBV28 with TRBJ2-1; 8 positions agree with TRBD2. With 7 bases clipped from V and 8 bases from J, the junction kept 7 bases outside the gene matches. The CDR3 contains 13 residues. Germline V lookup: CDR1 MDHEN, CDR2 SYDVKM. The CDR3 nucleotides read TGTGCCAGCACAGTTGGACTAGCCCATGAGCAGTTCTTC. Residues: CASTVGLAHEQFF.

The V call is TRBV4-3, the J call TRBJ1-2; tentatively, D is TRBD1 (5 bases). Germline V lookup: CDR1 LGHNA, CDR2 YSLEER. V lost 2 bases, J lost 7 bases, and 14 bases lay in between. This CDR3 has 14 residues. The DNA for the CDR3 is TGCGCCAGCAGCCAACAGGGAGTAAAGGCTGGCTACACCTTC. Its protein is CASSQQGVKAGYTF.

In its sample, this clonotype was seen a few times. The chain combines TRBV11-3 with TRBJ2-2; 8 positions match TRBD2. Germline V gives CDR1 SGHNT, CDR2 YENEEA. The V segment lost 0 bases and the J segment 2 bases; nucleotides outside the gene matches: 2. CDR3 size: 16 residues. CDR3 sequence reads: CASSLEAGVNTGELFF. CDR3 DNA: TGTGCCAGCAGCTTAGAAGCGGGAGTTAACACCGGGGAGCTGTTTTTT.

This clonotype was seen at least ten times. The rearrangement joins TRBV10-3 to TRBJ1-2; TRBD1 matches at 7 bases. V shed 0 bases, J shed 7 bases, and the junction held 5 bases outside the gene matches. Per the germline V gene, CDR1 is ENHRY and CDR2 is SYGVKD. CDR3 length: 14 amino acids. The CDR3 is CAISESMAGGGYTF. CDR3 DNA sequence: TGTGCCATCAGTGAGTCGATGGCAGGGGGTGGCTACACCTTC.

The sample holds one count of this clonotype. The chain has TRBV30 and TRBJ2-7; no clear D. V gave up 2 bases and J gave up 5 bases, with 7 bases separating them. CDR3 length: 11 amino acids. Germline V gene data show CDR1 as GTSNPN and CDR2 as SVGIG (reference sequence). The CDR3 DNA reads TGTGCCTGGAGTCCTCTAGACGAGCAGTACTTC. It specifies CAWSPLDEQYF.

This clonotype occurred many times. This chain joins TRBV7-2 and TRBJ2-1; no definite D call. From germline, CDR1 is SGHTA and CDR2 FQGNSA. The CDR3 sequence is 15 residues long. V was clipped by 2 bases and J by 0 bases, with 8 bases between them. CDR3 nucleotides: TGTGCCAGCAGCTTATCGGGCACCTCCTACAATGAGCAGTTCTTC. This encodes CASSLSGTSYNEQFF.

This clonotype was counted many times. The chain couples TRBV28 to TRBJ1-5; maybe TRBD1 (5 bases). CDR3 length: 15 residues. The germline V gene encodes CDR1 MDHEN and CDR2 SYDVKM. Trimming shortened V by 7 bases and J by 5 bases, and 18 bases separated the two germline ends. The CDR3 loop reads CASIPAGKSHQPQHF. For the CDR3, the DNA is TGTGCCAGCATCCCTGCAGGGAAATCCCATCAGCCCCAGCATTTT.

At least ten counts were recorded for this clonotype. The rearrangement uses TRBV7-9 and TRBJ1-5; 8 bases are a match to TRBD1. The V segment lost 4 bases and the J segment 1 base; nucleotides outside the gene matches: 3. The CDR3 is 15 amino acids. Germline V gene lookup returns CDR1 SEHNR and CDR2 FQNEAQ (reference sequence). CDR3 residues: CASSSQGASNQPQHF. The DNA for the CDR3 is TGTGCCAGCAGCTCCCAGGGGGCGAGCAATCAGCCCCAGCATTTT.

This clonotype has only a few counts. The chain is built from TRBV6-1 and TRBJ2-1, with 16 bases that match TRBD2. This CDR3 region has 18 residues. V shed 5 bases, J shed 4 bases, and the junction held 8 bases outside the gene matches. CDR1 is MNHNS and CDR2 is SASEGT in the germline V gene. CDR3: CASSPGLAGGLGYNEQFF. The CDR3 DNA reads TGTGCCAGCAGTCCGGGACTAGCGGGAGGGTTAGGTTACAATGAGCAGTTCTTC.

The chain links TRBV28 to TRBJ1-3, with 8 bases lining up with TRBD1. Trimming removed 9 bases from V and 2 bases from J; junction bases left unmatched: 3. This CDR3 is built from 13 residues. Germline values: CDR1 MDHEN, CDR2 SYDVKM. The CDR3 sequence: CASETGAGNTIYF. CDR3 nucleotide sequence: TGTGCCAGTGAGACAGGGGCTGGAAACACCATATATTTT.

The chain couples TRBV6-1 to TRBJ2-7, with 8 positions matching TRBD1. CDR1 and CDR2 from the germline V gene are MNHNS and SASEGT. This CDR3 spans 14 amino acids. J gave up 3 bases and V 4 bases, and 5 bases lay outside the gene matches. The CDR3 reads CASSALTGVYEQYF. The CDR3 nucleotides read TGTGCCAGCAGTGCGTTGACAGGGGTCTACGAGCAGTACTTC.

This clonotype appeared many times. This chain joins TRBV20-1 and TRBJ2-7, with 10 bases identical to TRBD1. The CDR3 is 16 residues long. J lost 4 bases, V lost 1 base, and 10 bases had no gene match. The germline V gene encodes CDR1 DFQATT and CDR2 SNEGSKA (reference sequence). In DNA, the CDR3 is TGCAGTGCTAGAGTTCCTTCTTGGACAGGGGGATACGAGCAGTACTTC. Protein sequence: CSARVPSWTGGYEQYF.

This sequence joins TRBV13 and TRBJ2-7, with D unresolved. Germline CDR1 reads PRHDT; CDR2 reads FYEKMQ (reference sequence). V was cut by 0 bases and J by 5 bases, with 14 bases left in between. CDR3 length: 15 amino acids. CDR3 sequence (DNA): TGTGCCAGCAGCTTAGGCCTCAGCCGATCCCACGAGCAGTACTTC. Amino acid sequence: CASSLGLSRSHEQYF.

This clonotype was observed a handful of times. The chain uses TRBV10-3 and TRBJ1-1, with a tentative D call TRBD1 (6 bases). Germline CDR1 reads ENHRY; CDR2 reads SYGVKD. This CDR3 has 13 residues. The germline V and J ends were trimmed by 11 bases and 1 base, with 14 bases remaining between them. The CDR3 spells CAVIQGENTEAFF. DNA of the CDR3: TGTGCCGTCATACAGGGTGAGAACACTGAAGCTTTCTTT.

This clonotype has at least ten counts. The CDR3 DNA sequence: TGTGCCAGCAGGACAATCGCGGGAATTACAGATACGCAGTATTTT. Translating it yields CASRTIAGITDTQYF. The chain joins TRBV7-9 to TRBJ2-3, with a tentative D call TRBD2 (6 bases). Trimming took off 6 bases at V and 3 bases at J, with 16 bases between the two ends. The CDR3 sequence is 15 residues long. CDR1 is SEHNR, CDR2 FQNEAQ, per germline (reference sequence).

This chain links TRBV6-2 or TRBV6-3 with TRBJ1-1; D is unclear. This CDR3 has 15 amino acids. V lost 2 bases and J 3 bases, leaving 13 bases between the germline ends. CDR1 MNHEY and CDR2 SVGEGT come from the germline V gene. CDR3 sequence (DNA): TGTGCCAGCAGTTACGGGCCCCCGGAGGACACTGAAGCTTTCTTT. Translation gives CASSYGPPEDTEAFF.

This clonotype was counted only a few times. CDR3 bases: TGCAGTGCTCGGGTTACGACAGGGAGATCACCCCTCCACTTT. It encodes CSARVTTGRSPLHF. This chain uses TRBV20-1 with TRBJ1-6; the match to TRBD1 covers 7 bases. Germline CDR1 DFQATT, CDR2 SNEGSKA (reference sequence). V was clipped by 5 bases and J by 10 bases; unmatched bases: 11. The CDR3 loop spans 14 amino acids.

Many counts were recorded for this clonotype. The chain links TRBV6-1 to TRBJ2-2; D may be TRBD1 (6 bases). The V end lost 10 bases, the J end lost 6 bases, and 21 bases lay between the germline ends. This CDR3 region has 15 residues. Germline lookup yields CDR1 MNHNS and CDR2 SASEGT. The CDR3 loop reads CAIPAGPGVAGELFF. CDR3 bases: TGTGCCATCCCGGCGGGCCCAGGGGTCGCCGGGGAGCTGTTTTTT.

This clonotype was recorded many times. The genes are TRBV6-1 and TRBJ1-1; the D is unclear. Per germline, CDR1 MNHNS and CDR2 SASEGT. CDR3 length equals 13 residues. Trimming shortened V by 5 bases and J by 1 base, and 8 bases separated the two germline ends. The CDR3 here is CASSYYPNTEAFF. The CDR3 DNA is TGTGCCAGCAGTTATTATCCGAACACTGAAGCTTTCTTT.

This rearrangement joins TRBV4-1 to TRBJ2-5; maybe TRBD2 (6 bases). V shed 2 bases and J shed 1 base, with 17 bases lying between them. The CDR3 covers 17 residues. Germline lookup yields CDR1 MGHRA and CDR2 YSYEKL. The CDR3 sequence is CASSQSDGSKGQETQYF. DNA of the CDR3: TGCGCCAGCAGCCAAAGCGACGGGAGCAAGGGCCAAGAGACCCAGTACTTC.

V is TRBV30 and J is TRBJ2-5; D is undetermined. In germline, CDR1 is GTSNPN, CDR2 SVGIG (reference sequence). V was trimmed by 0 bases and J by 6 bases, leaving 11 bases between them. The CDR3 sequence is 13 residues long. CDR3 loop: CAWSVRPGKTQYF. In nucleotides, the CDR3 is TGTGCCTGGAGTGTCCGACCTGGAAAGACCCAGTACTTC.

CDR3 sequence reads: CAWSVQHYEQYF. The DNA for the CDR3 is TGTGCCTGGAGTGTACAGCACTACGAGCAGTACTTC. The V gene is TRBV30, the J gene TRBJ2-7; D remains ambiguous. Per the germline V gene, CDR1 is GTSNPN and CDR2 is SVGIG (reference sequence). This CDR3 spans 12 amino acids. Trimming removed 0 bases at V and 3 bases at J, with 6 bases between.

The chain combines TRBV4-2 with TRBJ1-2; D perhaps matches TRBD1 (5 bases). The CDR3 loop spans 16 amino acids. V lost 0 bases, J lost 8 bases, and 19 bases lay in between. Germline CDR1 reads LGHNA; CDR2 reads YNFKEQ. The CDR3 spells CASSQDIGSVEGGYTF. CDR3 DNA sequence: TGTGCCAGCAGCCAAGATATAGGTTCAGTTGAGGGGGGCTACACCTTC.

The rearrangement links TRBV6-1 to TRBJ1-2; TRBD1 agrees at 11 bases. Germline V gene lookup returns CDR1 MNHNS and CDR2 SASEGT. The CDR3 contains 15 residues. Losses at the gene ends were 5 bases for V and 5 bases for J; bases not matched to a gene: 7. The CDR3 sequence: CASSTGTGGRYGYTF. The DNA of the CDR3 is TGTGCCAGCAGTACCGGGACAGGGGGGCGGTATGGCTACACCTTC.

V and J are TRBV28 and TRBJ2-7, with D perhaps given as TRBD1 or TRBD2 (6 bases each). CDR1 and CDR2 from the germline V gene are MDHEN and SYDVKM. CDR3 length equals 14 residues. The germline V and J ends were trimmed by 9 bases and 4 bases, with 19 bases remaining between them. This chain's CDR3 is CASTKPRGEYEQYF. CDR3 coding DNA: TGTGCCAGTACAAAACCAAGGGGGGAGTACGAGCAGTACTTC.

This clonotype was detected many times. The rearrangement links TRBV7-9 to TRBJ1-1, with 9 bases identical to TRBD1. The V and J ends lost 5 bases and 0 bases, in that order; junction bases with no gene match: 4. This CDR3 contains 15 residues. Germline values: CDR1 SEHNR, CDR2 FQNEAQ (reference sequence). The CDR3 reads CASSPRDRVNTEAFF. CDR3 sequence (DNA): TGTGCCAGCAGCCCAAGGGACAGGGTGAACACTGAAGCTTTCTTT.

The sample holds many counts of this clonotype. The chain has TRBV10-3 and TRBJ2-1; D tentatively reads TRBD1 or TRBD2 (5 bases each). V lost 8 bases, J lost 9 bases, and 20 bases lay in between. Germline V gives CDR1 ENHRY, CDR2 SYGVKD. The CDR3 consists of 14 residues. The DNA for the CDR3 is TGTGCCATCTGGGACGGACTGACCCGGGGTGAGCAGTTCTTC. Its protein is CAIWDGLTRGEQFF.

Ten or more counts support this clonotype. The chain couples TRBV6-2 or TRBV6-3 to TRBJ1-2; D gene ambiguous. CDR1 MNHEY and CDR2 SVGEGT come from the germline V gene. Trimming stripped 5 bases from V and 0 bases from J, with 1 base between. This CDR3 comprises 11 residues. The CDR3 loop is CASSTNYGYTF. The CDR3 DNA follows: TGTGCCAGCAGTACTAACTATGGCTACACCTTC.

This clonotype was seen only a few times. This chain joins TRBV5-1 and TRBJ2-5; D is unresolved. The CDR3 consists of 16 residues. V was pared by 4 bases and J by 0 bases, with 16 bases between. Looked up from germline, CDR1 is SGHRS and CDR2 is YFSETQ. CDR3 bases: TGCGCCAGCAGCCCAACACTGGGTAGGAACCAAGAGACCCAGTACTTC. Residues: CASSPTLGRNQETQYF.

The chain combines TRBV7-9 with TRBJ2-1, with 15 positions matching TRBD2. The ends lost 3 bases at V and 6 bases at J; junction bases unmatched: 6. Germline V CDR1 and CDR2: SEHNR, FQNEAQ (reference sequence). There are 17 residues in the CDR3. Here the CDR3 DNA reads TGTGCCAGCAGCTTCTTGGGACTAGCGGGAGGTCGCAATGAGCAGTTCTTC. Encoded protein: CASSFLGLAGGRNEQFF.

The table lists this clonotype with many counts. V and J are TRBV20-1 and TRBJ2-5; 16 bases agree with TRBD2. J lost 3 bases, V lost 6 bases, and 4 bases had no gene match. This CDR3 is 15 amino acids long. CDR1 is DFQATT, CDR2 SNEGSKA, per germline (reference sequence). CDR3: CSASGTSGREETQYF. The CDR3 DNA is TGCAGTGCCTCCGGGACTAGCGGGAGGGAAGAGACCCAGTACTTC.